This T cell receptor beta chain was retrieved from a study of blood T cell repertoires in COVID-19. Across the whole study: Acute-phase and convalescent COVID-19 samples originated in the United States, Italy and Spain. The analysed material was cDNA or gDNA that came from T cells, B-cell-depleted T cells, or PBMCs.

This CDR3 comprises 13 residues. CDR1 is LNHDA and CDR2 is SQIVND in the germline V gene (reference sequence). Unmatched junction bases numbered 6, after V lost 7 bases and J lost 6 bases. In the original workflow: For nucleated cells, counts were estimated from reference gene primer amplification. Only in-frame clones appear in the TCRdb table, and some are missing; sequencing was by immunoSEQ multiplex PCR. The DNA was the basis for D and trimming; V, J and clone size are from that table. The data contain fewer than 500,000 clones, roughly 90% of them singletons. This chain uses TRBV19 with TRBJ2-3; 8 nucleotides agree with TRBD1. The sequencing sample was made of peripheral blood. The TCR sequence derives from a woman aged 30 to 39 with active or convalescent COVID-19. In DNA, the CDR3 is TGTGCCAGTAACGACAGGGGACCCGATACGCAGTATTTT. This encodes CASNDRGPDTQYF.